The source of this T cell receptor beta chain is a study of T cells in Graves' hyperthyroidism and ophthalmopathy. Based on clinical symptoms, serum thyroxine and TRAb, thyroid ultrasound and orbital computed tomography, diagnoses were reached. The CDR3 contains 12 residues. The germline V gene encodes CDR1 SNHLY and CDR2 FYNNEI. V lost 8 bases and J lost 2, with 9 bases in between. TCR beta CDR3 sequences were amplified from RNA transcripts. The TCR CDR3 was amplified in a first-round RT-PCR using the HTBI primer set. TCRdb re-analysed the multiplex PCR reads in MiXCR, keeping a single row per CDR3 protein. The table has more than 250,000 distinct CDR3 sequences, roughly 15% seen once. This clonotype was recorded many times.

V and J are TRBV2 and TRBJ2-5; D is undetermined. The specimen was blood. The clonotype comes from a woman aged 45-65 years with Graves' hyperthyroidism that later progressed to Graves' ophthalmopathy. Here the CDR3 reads CASSSFQETQYF. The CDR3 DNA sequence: TGTGCCAGCTCGTCCTTTCAAGAGACCCAGTACTTC. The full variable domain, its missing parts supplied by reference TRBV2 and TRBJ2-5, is EPEVTQTPSHQVTQMGQEVILRCVPISNHLYFYWYRQILGQKVEFLVSFYNNEISEKSEIFDDQFSVERPDGSNFTLKIRSTKLEDSAMYFCASSSFQETQYFGPGTRLLVL.